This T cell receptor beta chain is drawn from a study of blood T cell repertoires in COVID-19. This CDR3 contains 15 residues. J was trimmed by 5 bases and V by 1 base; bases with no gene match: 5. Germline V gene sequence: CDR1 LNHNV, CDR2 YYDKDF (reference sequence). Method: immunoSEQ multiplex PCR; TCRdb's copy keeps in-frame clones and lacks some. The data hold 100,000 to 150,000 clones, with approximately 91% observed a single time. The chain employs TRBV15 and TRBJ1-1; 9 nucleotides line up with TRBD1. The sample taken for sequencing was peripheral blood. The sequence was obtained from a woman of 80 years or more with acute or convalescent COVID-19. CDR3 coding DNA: TGTGCCACCAGCAGAGGTTGGACAGGGGAGACTGAAGCTTTCTTT. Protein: CATSRGWTGETEAFF.